This T cell receptor beta chain was documented in a study of identical twins. The study's findings and limits: Out-of-frame sharing of TCR alpha in monozygotic twins was underestimated by models.

With regard to this clonotype: Antigen: not known.

One entry per CDR3 protein results from TCRdb running MiXCR on the 5' RACE reads. In the table there are about 530,000 distinct CDR3 sequences, approximately 20% of which are singletons. Healthy Caucasians made up all donors. CDR1 and CDR2 from the germline V gene are SGHVS and FNYEAQ. CDR3 length: 15 residues. The V end was cut by 5 bases, the J end by 1 base, with 14 bases between. These data were likewise used in another study, on yellow fever vaccine responses in identical twins.

V usage is TRBV7-6 and J usage is TRBJ2-5, with TRBD1 as a possible D gene (5 bases). The sample consisted of CD4+ T cells sorted from blood. The sequence was obtained from a woman aged 18-29 years in good health. This CDR3 is CASSPQRTSQETQYF. In DNA form, the CDR3 reads TGTGCCAGCAGCCCTCAGAGGACATCCCAAGAGACCCAGTACTTC.